Listed below are T cell receptor beta chains from one sample, sequenced in a study of T cell repertoires in cytomegalovirus infection. MiXCR was run by TCRdb on the reads, yielding one entry per CDR3 protein. The data hold fewer than 350,000 distinct CDR3 sequences, with around 9.5% observed a single time. The sequenced sample consisted of PBMCs. These receptors came from a human donor in good health (CMV status not recorded). Some clones in this sample may be carry-over from other donors' samples. CDR3s include the opening cysteine and the closing phenylalanine or tryptophan. D genes are given only for firm matches. For some rows the clone size is stated as once, few or many, or as a class when expanded; others skip it.

clone_size	v_call	j_call	d_call	cdr3_nt	cdr3_aa
many	TRBV19	TRBJ2-5	NA	TGTGCCAGTAGTATTGGGGGGAGAGAGACCCAGTACTTC	CASSIGGRETQYF
many	TRBV7-6	TRBJ2-5	NA	TGTGCCAGCAGCTTTAGGATACAAGAGACCCAGTACTTC	CASSFRIQETQYF
NA	TRBV6-2/TRBV6-3	TRBJ2-4	TRBD1	TGTGCCAGCAGCCCGCTCCCTGGACAGGGGGCTTCCAAAAACATTCAGTACTTC	CASSPLPGQGASKNIQYF
many	TRBV6-2/TRBV6-3	TRBJ2-7	NA	TGTGCCAGCAAAAGGTCCAATCCCTACGAGCAGTACTTC	CASKRSNPYEQYF
many	TRBV7-2	TRBJ1-5	NA	TGTGCCAGCAGCTTAGTTCTGGCAGGTCTTCATCAGCCCCAGCATTTT	CASSLVLAGLHQPQHF
many	TRBV10-3	TRBJ2-1	TRBD2	TGTGCCATCAGTGTTAGGGTAGCGGGAGAAGATGAGCAGTTCTTC	CAISVRVAGEDEQFF
NA	TRBV9	TRBJ2-1	NA	TGTGCCAGCAGCGTAGCTCCGGGACCAGCCAATGAGCAGTTCTTC	CASSVAPGPANEQFF
NA	TRBV10-3	TRBJ1-6	NA	TGTGCCATCAGTGAGATAATTAATTCACCCCTCCACTTT	CAISEIINSPLHF
few	TRBV4-3	TRBJ2-1	NA	TGCGCCAGCAGCCACGGGGGTTATCCGGATCCCCCCTACAATGAGCAGTTCTTC	CASSHGGYPDPPYNEQFF
NA	TRBV7-8	TRBJ2-1	NA	TGTGCCAGCAGCTTTACGGGAGACTACAATGAGCAGTTCTTC	CASSFTGDYNEQFF
NA	TRBV6-2/TRBV6-3	TRBJ2-2	TRBD1	TGTGCCAGCAGGACAGGGACCGGGGAGCTGTTTTTT	CASRTGTGELFF
many	TRBV7-2	TRBJ2-1	NA	TGTGCCAGCAGCCTTCATACCCGCGGCAATGAGCAGTTCTTC	CASSLHTRGNEQFF
few	TRBV7-9	TRBJ2-2	TRBD1	TGTGCCAGCAGCTTCGACAGGGCGGGCACCGGGGAGCTGTTTTTT	CASSFDRAGTGELFF
NA	TRBV10-3	TRBJ2-2	NA	TGTGCCATGAAGCAAGGCGGTAACGGGGAGCTGTTTTTT	CAMKQGGNGELFF
many	TRBV20-1	TRBJ2-3	TRBD2	TGCAGTGTTGGGGGGACTACACTTTTAACGCAGTATTTT	CSVGGTTLLTQYF